Shown below are 30 T cell receptor beta chains from a single sample sequenced in a study of cytomegalovirus exposure and HLA in healthy donors. With 60 Vbeta and 13 Jbeta primers, the PCR was carried out. The assay was immunoSEQ multiplex PCR, and TCRdb's table has in-frame clones only and misses some. The sample includes about 160,000 clones, approximately 84% of them seen just once. Sequencing input: PBMCs. The receptors shown here come from a man aged 18 to 29 in good health and CMV-seropositive.

A few counts support this clone. The chain combines TRBV6-5 with TRBJ2-3; TRBD1 agrees at 7 bases. The CDR3 is made up of 14 amino acids. Germline V gene sequence: CDR1 MNHEY, CDR2 SVGAGI. Trimming removed 5 bases from V and 4 bases from J; junction bases left unmatched: 6. This CDR3 is CASSQTGTADTQYF. Here the CDR3 DNA reads TGTGCCAGCAGTCAGACAGGGACCGCAGATACGCAGTATTTT.

The genes are TRBV2 and TRBJ2-7; no reliable D call. The CDR3 runs to 13 residues. V lost 4 bases, J lost 0 bases, and 7 bases lay in between. Germline V lookup: CDR1 SNHLY, CDR2 FYNNEI. In DNA form, the CDR3 reads TGTGCCAGCAGTGGTCTTATCTCCTACGAGCAGTACTTC. Its translation is CASSGLISYEQYF.

The chain employs TRBV2 and TRBJ2-3; TRBD1 matches at 9 bases. CDR1 and CDR2 (germline): SNHLY, FYNNEI. The J segment lost 6 bases and the V segment lost 7 bases, leaving 8 bases of the junction unmatched. This CDR3 has 14 residues. The CDR3 region has the DNA TGTGCCAGCATTCGACAGGGGGTGACGGATACGCAGTATTTT. This codes for CASIRQGVTDTQYF.

This clone turned up a few times. The chain combines TRBV29-1 with TRBJ2-4; 8 nucleotides agree with TRBD1. The CDR3 spans 16 residues. The V segment lost 3 bases and the J segment 12 bases; nucleotides outside the gene matches: 19. CDR1 is SQVTM and CDR2 is ANQGSEA in the germline V gene. The CDR3 loop reads CSVDAGGRGQSGSQYF. The CDR3 region has the DNA TGCAGCGTTGATGCCGGCGGCAGGGGGCAGAGTGGCAGTCAGTACTTC.

This clone was observed a few times. The chain is built from TRBV6-6 and TRBJ2-1; TRBD2 aligns across 8 bases. The length of the CDR3 is 14 residues. CDR1 and CDR2 from the germline V gene are MNHNY and SVGAGI (reference sequence). V lost 6 bases to trimming and J lost 1 base; unmatched junction nucleotides: 2. The CDR3: CASRERGSYNEQFF. In DNA, the CDR3 is TGTGCCAGCAGGGAGCGGGGGTCCTACAATGAGCAGTTCTTC.

J is TRBJ2-1 and V is TRBV12-5; the D gene is possibly TRBD1 (5 bases). CDR1 is LGHNT, CDR2 FRNRAP, per germline. This CDR3 contains 15 residues. The V end was cut by 7 bases, the J end by 0 bases, with 13 bases between. This CDR3 reads CASARQGSSYNEQFF. The CDR3, as DNA: TGTGCTAGTGCCCGGCAGGGAAGCTCCTACAATGAGCAGTTCTTC. The full variable domain, its missing parts supplied by reference TRBV12-5 and TRBJ2-1, is DARVTQTPRHKVTEMGQEVTMRCQPILGHNTVFWYRQTMMQGLELLAYFRNRAPLDDSGMPKDRFSAEMPDATLATLKIQPSEPRDSAVYFCASARQGSSYNEQFFGPGTRLTVL.

The chain uses TRBV6-6 and TRBJ1-5; D ambiguous. The CDR3 runs 16 residues. V was clipped by 5 bases and J by 2 bases, with 16 bases between them. Germline V gene lookup returns CDR1 MNHNY and CDR2 SVGAGI (reference sequence). The CDR3 spells CASSPLAAKGNQPQHF. In nucleotides, the CDR3 is TGTGCCAGCAGTCCCCTAGCGGCCAAGGGCAATCAGCCCCAGCATTTT.

The chain couples TRBV6-4 to TRBJ1-5; D is perhaps TRBD1 (6 bases). This CDR3 is built from 13 residues. Trimming removed 9 bases from V and 6 bases from J, with 15 bases in between. Germline V gives CDR1 MRHNA, CDR2 SNTAGT. The CDR3: CASAAEGGQPQHF. CDR3 sequence (DNA): TGTGCCAGTGCGGCAGAAGGGGGTCAGCCCCAGCATTTT.

This clone was counted between two and nine times. The gene calls are TRBV5-6 and TRBJ2-1, with D perhaps matching TRBD2 (5 bases). The germline V and J ends were trimmed by 0 bases and 4 bases, with 8 bases remaining between them. This CDR3 comprises 14 residues. The germline V gene encodes CDR1 SGHDT and CDR2 YYEEEE. CDR3 DNA sequence: TGTGCCAGCAGCTTGGACGGGGTTTACAATGAGCAGTTCTTC. Translating it yields CASSLDGVYNEQFF.

The J gene is TRBJ2-2, the V gene TRBV5-6; 14 bases map to TRBD2. The J segment lost 2 bases and the V segment lost 4 bases, leaving 4 bases of the junction unmatched. The CDR3 spans 17 residues. Germline loops: CDR1 SGHDT, CDR2 YYEEEE. For the CDR3, the DNA is TGTGCCAGCAGCGCGGGACTAGCGGGGGCTAACACCGGGGAGCTGTTTTTT. It translates to CASSAGLAGANTGELFF.

The J gene is TRBJ1-2, the V gene TRBV11-3, with 12 bases that match TRBD1. There are 17 residues in the CDR3. The V and J ends lost 3 bases and 4 bases, in that order; junction bases with no gene match: 9. Germline CDR1 reads SGHNT; CDR2 reads YENEEA. CDR3 coding DNA: TGTGCCAGCAGCTTCGGGACAGGGGGCGCCGAAATCTATGGCTACACCTTC. This translates into CASSFGTGGAEIYGYTF.

The genes are TRBV7-8 and TRBJ2-6, with TRBD1 matching 11 bases. V was pared by 3 bases and J by 2 bases, with 6 bases of the junction left unmatched. Germline assignment: CDR1 SGHVS and CDR2 FQNEAQ. This CDR3 has 18 residues. CDR3 protein: CASSLRTGGGAGANVLTF. CDR3 bases: TGTGCCAGCAGCTTGCGGACAGGGGGCGGCGCTGGGGCCAACGTCCTGACTTTC.

V is TRBV27 and J is TRBJ1-6, with a possible D match to TRBD1 (6 bases). Germline V gives CDR1 MNHEY, CDR2 SMNVEV (reference sequence). The CDR3 spans 15 residues. Trimming shortened V by 2 bases and J by 9 bases, and 14 bases separated the two germline ends. The CDR3 coding sequence is TGTGCCAGCAGTTTAGACCTGGGGGGGCGTTCACCCCTCCACTTT. It yields the protein CASSLDLGGRSPLHF.

The chain uses TRBV4-3 and TRBJ1-4, with a possible D match to TRBD1 (5 bases). The V end lost 1 base, the J end lost 8 bases, and 17 bases lay between the germline ends. The CDR3 has 16 amino acids. The germline CDR1 and CDR2 sequences are LGHNA and YSLEER. Written as DNA, the CDR3 is TGCGCCAGCAGCCAAGCAGGAGGGGCGAGGGACGAAAAACTGTTTTTT. It translates to CASSQAGGARDEKLFF.

The CDR3 loop reads CASSLYGGGQETQYF. The CDR3 bases are TGTGCCAGCAGCTTATATGGGGGGGGGCAAGAGACCCAGTACTTC. This chain connects TRBV7-2 to TRBJ2-5, with 7 bases matching TRBD2. The CDR3 runs to 15 residues. Germline CDR1 SGHTA, CDR2 FQGNSA. The J segment lost 2 bases and the V segment lost 2 bases, leaving 5 bases of the junction unmatched.

J is TRBJ2-3 and V is TRBV10-3, with D possibly being TRBD1 (6 bases). CDR1 is ENHRY and CDR2 is SYGVKD in the germline V gene. CDR3 length: 16 residues. The germline V and J ends were trimmed by 6 bases and 1 base, with 17 bases remaining between them. DNA of the CDR3: TGTGCCATCAGGCCCACCGGGACATCCCGCACAGATACGCAGTATTTT. Translating gives CAIRPTGTSRTDTQYF.

This clone has just one count. The chain employs TRBV4-3 and TRBJ2-7, with 9 bases lining up with TRBD2. V was clipped by 0 bases and J by 5 bases; unmatched bases: 11. Germline lookup yields CDR1 LGHNA and CDR2 YSLEER. The CDR3 contains 17 residues. The CDR3 nucleotides read TGCGCCAGCAGCCAAGATCGGGTCGGAGCGGGGGGCCACGAGCAGTACTTC. It encodes CASSQDRVGAGGHEQYF.

The CDR3 bases are TGTGCCAGCAGCTTGGGCACAGGGCCCAATCAGCCCCAGCATTTT. It encodes CASSLGTGPNQPQHF. The chain combines TRBV5-8 with TRBJ1-5, with D perhaps matching TRBD1 (6 bases). This CDR3 is 15 amino acids long. Germline V gene sequence: CDR1 SGHTS, CDR2 YDEGEE. Trimming took off 0 bases at V and 3 bases at J, with 10 bases between the two ends.

This chain links TRBV28 with TRBJ2-3; 7 positions match TRBD1. This CDR3 has 16 amino acids. With V trimmed by 7 bases and J by 2 bases, 12 bases remained unmatched. Germline assignment: CDR1 MDHEN and CDR2 SYDVKM. Here the CDR3 DNA reads TGTGCCAGCAACCCCGGTCAAGGGGGCTACACAGATACGCAGTATTTT. Translation gives CASNPGQGGYTDTQYF.

The V and J genes are TRBV2 and TRBJ2-7, with D perhaps matching TRBD2 (6 bases). The CDR3 is made up of 12 amino acids. V lost 7 bases, J lost 4 bases, and 11 bases lay in between. CDR1 and CDR2 (germline): SNHLY, FYNNEI. The CDR3 nucleotides read TGTGCCAGCACCGGGCGGGGTTACGAGCAGTACTTC. Amino acids: CASTGRGYEQYF.

The V call is TRBV5-1, the J call TRBJ2-2; 8 positions agree with TRBD2. The CDR3 is 14 amino acids. With 4 bases clipped from V and 6 bases from J, the junction kept 5 bases outside the gene matches. Germline V gene sequence: CDR1 SGHRS, CDR2 YFSETQ. DNA for the CDR3: TGCGCCAGCAGCAACTCGGGGGGGCCCGGGGAGCTGTTTTTT. Translation gives CASSNSGGPGELFF.

V is TRBV5-4 and J is TRBJ2-2; 7 positions agree with TRBD2. The junction had 5 bases not matched to a gene; V was cut back by 4 bases and J by 2 bases. Germline lookup yields CDR1 SGHNT and CDR2 YYREEE (reference sequence). The CDR3 has 15 amino acids. This chain's CDR3 is CASSRGEGNTGELFF. The CDR3 DNA follows: TGTGCCAGCAGCCGTGGGGAGGGTAACACCGGGGAGCTGTTTTTT.

The V gene is TRBV9, the J gene TRBJ2-3, with TRBD1 identical over 10 bases. With 5 bases clipped from V and 4 bases from J, the junction kept 7 bases outside the gene matches. The CDR3 extends over 15 amino acids. CDR1 is SGDLS, CDR2 YYNGEE, per germline. CDR3 protein: CASRPDRGPSDTQYF. CDR3 sequence (DNA): TGTGCCAGCAGACCCGACAGGGGGCCCTCAGATACGCAGTATTTT.

V and J are TRBV6-5 and TRBJ1-5, with TRBD1 identical over 9 bases. The V segment lost 4 bases and the J segment 4 bases; nucleotides outside the gene matches: 8. This CDR3 is 16 amino acids long. The germline gives CDR1 MNHEY, CDR2 SVGAGI. Here the CDR3 reads CASSSRGQGKNQPQHF. The DNA of the CDR3 is TGTGCCAGCAGTTCTAGGGGACAGGGAAAGAATCAGCCCCAGCATTTT.

Here the CDR3 DNA reads TGCGCCAGCAGAGGACTAGCGGGACAAGAGACCCAGTACTTC. It codes for CASRGLAGQETQYF. The chain links TRBV5-1 to TRBJ2-5, with TRBD2 matching 12 bases. Germline CDR1 SGHRS, CDR2 YFSETQ. The CDR3 loop spans 14 amino acids. Trimming cost V 5 bases and J 2 bases; bases outside gene matches: 1.

The rearrangement uses TRBV7-9 and TRBJ2-7; 10 bases are shared with TRBD2. V was pared by 0 bases and J by 5 bases, with 4 bases of the junction left unmatched. Germline assignment: CDR1 SEHNR and CDR2 FQNEAQ (reference sequence). This CDR3 is 15 amino acids long. The CDR3 nucleotides are TGTGCCAGCAGCTTAGCGGGTAGCGGGGGGCACGAGCAGTACTTC. It encodes CASSLAGSGGHEQYF.

In its sample, this clone was seen a few times. The chain couples TRBV6-6 to TRBJ1-5; 8 bases fit TRBD1. The CDR3 runs 16 residues. V dropped 6 bases and J dropped 0; count of bases not matched to a gene: 7. CDR1 and CDR2 (germline): MNHNY, SVGAGI (reference sequence). CDR3 loop: CASRAPGQDSNQPQHF. CDR3 nucleotide sequence: TGTGCCAGCAGGGCCCCGGGACAGGATAGCAATCAGCCCCAGCATTTT.

The J gene is TRBJ1-1, the V gene TRBV7-3; 9 bases are a match to TRBD1. Germline CDR1 SGHTA, CDR2 FQGTGA. The CDR3 sequence is 15 residues long. The V segment lost 4 bases and the J segment 4 bases; nucleotides outside the gene matches: 7. CDR3 DNA sequence: TGTGCCAGCAGCTCCGATGGACAGGGGATCACTGAAGCTTTCTTT. Encoded protein: CASSSDGQGITEAFF.

The genes are TRBV7-2 and TRBJ2-1; a weak D match, TRBD2 (5 bases). Trimming stripped 1 base from V and 7 bases from J, with 14 bases between. Per germline, CDR1 SGHTA and CDR2 FQGNSA. The CDR3 totals 15 residues. CDR3 sequence reads: CASSLDGGYGNEQFF. CDR3 in DNA: TGTGCCAGCAGCTTAGATGGCGGGTATGGGAATGAGCAGTTCTTC.

A single count supports this clone. The rearrangement uses TRBV4-1 and TRBJ1-5; D unresolved. The CDR3 is 16 amino acids. V was cut by 0 bases and J by 4 bases, with 13 bases left in between. CDR1 is MGHRA and CDR2 is YSYEKL in the germline V gene. DNA of the CDR3: TGCGCCAGCAGCCAAGACCCGGGAGTAGCTAATCAGCCCCAGCATTTT. The encoded protein is CASSQDPGVANQPQHF.